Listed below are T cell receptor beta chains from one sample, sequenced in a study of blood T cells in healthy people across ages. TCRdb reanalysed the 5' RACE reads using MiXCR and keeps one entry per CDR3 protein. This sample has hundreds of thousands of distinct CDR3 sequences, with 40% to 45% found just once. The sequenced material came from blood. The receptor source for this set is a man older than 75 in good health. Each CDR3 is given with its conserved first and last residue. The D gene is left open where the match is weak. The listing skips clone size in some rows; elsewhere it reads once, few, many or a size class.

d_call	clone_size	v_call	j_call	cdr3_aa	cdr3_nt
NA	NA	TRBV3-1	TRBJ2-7	CASSHPVTADYEQYF	TGTGCCAGCAGCCACCCCGTTACGGCCGACTACGAGCAGTACTTC
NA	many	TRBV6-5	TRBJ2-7	CASSYRGRSYEQYF	TGTGCCAGCAGTTACCGCGGTCGGTCCTACGAGCAGTACTTC
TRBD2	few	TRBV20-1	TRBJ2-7	CSAILAGGSTYEQYF	TGCAGTGCTATTCTAGCGGGAGGATCTACCTACGAGCAGTACTTC
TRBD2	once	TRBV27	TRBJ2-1	CASSRTRDEQFF	TGTGCCAGCAGCAGGACTAGAGATGAGCAGTTCTTC
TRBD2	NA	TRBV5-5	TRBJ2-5	CASSLDALAGGLETQYF	TGTGCCAGCAGCTTGGATGCCCTAGCGGGGGGATTAGAGACCCAGTACTTC
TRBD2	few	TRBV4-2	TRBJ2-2	CASSQVAGVAANTGELFF	TGTGCCAGCAGCCAAGTAGCGGGAGTCGCCGCGAACACCGGGGAGCTGTTTTTT
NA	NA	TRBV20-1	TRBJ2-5	CSARERGGETQYF	TGCAGTGCTAGAGAGAGAGGCGGGGAGACCCAGTACTTC
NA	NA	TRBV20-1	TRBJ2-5	CSARAEGETQYF	TGCAGTGCTAGAGCTGAGGGAGAGACCCAGTACTTC
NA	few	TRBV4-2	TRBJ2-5	CASSPLPPGPRNQETQYF	TGTGCCAGCAGCCCCCTACCTCCCGGCCCCCGAAACCAAGAGACCCAGTACTTC
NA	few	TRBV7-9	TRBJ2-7	CASSRGEVFYEQYF	TGTGCCAGCAGCCGCGGGGAAGTTTTTTACGAGCAGTACTTC
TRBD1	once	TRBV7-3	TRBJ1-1	CASSFGDRGGEAFF	TGTGCCAGCAGCTTTGGGGACAGGGGTGGTGAAGCTTTCTTT
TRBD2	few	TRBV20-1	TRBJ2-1	CSAARGTTGSYNEQFF	TGCAGTGCTGCCCGGGGGACTACGGGATCCTACAATGAGCAGTTCTTC
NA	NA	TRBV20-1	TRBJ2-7	CSARSLATSSYEQYF	TGCAGTGCTAGGTCACTAGCTACAAGCTCCTACGAGCAGTACTTC
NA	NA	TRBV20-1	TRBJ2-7	CSAELSGQSNYNEQYF	TGCAGTGCAGAACTTAGCGGACAATCGAACTACAATGAGCAGTACTTC
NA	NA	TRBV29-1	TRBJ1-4	CSAKPGADREKLFF	TGCAGCGCCAAACCGGGAGCCGATCGAGAAAAACTGTTTTTT
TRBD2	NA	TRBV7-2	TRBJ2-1	CASRLGLAGGRNEQFF	TGTGCCAGCAGACTGGGACTAGCGGGAGGGCGTAATGAGCAGTTCTTC
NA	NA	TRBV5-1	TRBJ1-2	CASSYSDRGQYYGYTF	TGCGCCAGCAGCTACTCCGACCGGGGCCAGTACTATGGCTACACCTTC
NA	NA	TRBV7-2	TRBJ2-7	CASSLSGAVSYEQYF	TGTGCCAGCAGCTTATCCGGGGCGGTATCCTACGAGCAGTACTTC
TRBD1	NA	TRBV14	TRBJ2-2	CASSQTTGVTGELFF	TGTGCCAGCAGCCAAACAACAGGGGTCACCGGGGAGCTGTTTTTT
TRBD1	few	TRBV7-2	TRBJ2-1	CASSPGTGFYNEQFF	TGTGCCAGCAGCCCCGGGACAGGGTTCTACAATGAGCAGTTCTTC
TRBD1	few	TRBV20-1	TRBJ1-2	CSARGEGTGGYYGYTF	TGCAGTGCTAGAGGGGAGGGGACAGGGGGCTACTATGGCTACACCTTC
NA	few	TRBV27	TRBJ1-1	CASSRDKNTEAFF	TGTGCCAGCAGCCGGGACAAGAACACTGAAGCTTTCTTT
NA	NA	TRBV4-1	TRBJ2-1	CASSQYGSSSYNEQFF	TGCGCCAGCAGCCAATACGGCAGCAGCTCCTACAATGAGCAGTTCTTC
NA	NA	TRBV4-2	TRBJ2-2	CASSQGSGFGELFF	TGTGCCAGCAGCCAAGGAAGCGGGTTCGGGGAGCTGTTTTTT
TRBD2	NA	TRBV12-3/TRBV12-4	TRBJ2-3	CASSGSGLGPSTDTQYF	TGTGCCAGCTCAGGTAGCGGACTAGGCCCTAGCACAGATACGCAGTATTTT
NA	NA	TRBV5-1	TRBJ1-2	CASSLTQRSYTF	TGCGCCAGCAGCCTTACTCAGAGGAGCTACACCTTC
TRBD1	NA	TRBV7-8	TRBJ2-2	CASSRGQGANGELFF	TGTGCCAGCAGCCGAGGACAGGGGGCTAACGGGGAGCTGTTTTTT
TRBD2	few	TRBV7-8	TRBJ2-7	CASSRGLAESYEQYF	TGTGCCAGCAGCCGGGGACTAGCGGAGTCCTACGAGCAGTACTTC
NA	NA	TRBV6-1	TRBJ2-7	CASSEPLGVNSYEQYF	TGTGCCAGCAGTGAACCCCTGGGGGTGAACTCCTACGAGCAGTACTTC
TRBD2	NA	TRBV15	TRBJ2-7	CATSRDQGLAVNEQYF	TGTGCCACCAGCAGAGATCAGGGACTAGCGGTCAACGAGCAGTACTTC
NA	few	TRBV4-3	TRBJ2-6	CASSQAPIYVGANVLTF	TGCGCCAGCAGCCAAGCCCCGATATACGTGGGGGCCAACGTCCTGACTTTC
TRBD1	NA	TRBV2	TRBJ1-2	CASRPPGQFKGYTF	TGTGCCAGCAGGCCCCCGGGACAGTTTAAAGGCTACACCTTC
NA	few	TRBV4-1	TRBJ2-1	CASSQPPFGGSYNEQFF	TGCGCCAGCAGCCAACCGCCCTTCGGGGGTTCCTACAATGAGCAGTTCTTC
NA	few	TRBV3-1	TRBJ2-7	CASSQGRAASYEQYF	TGTGCCAGCAGCCAAGGACGAGCGGCATCCTACGAGCAGTACTTC
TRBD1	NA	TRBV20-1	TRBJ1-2	CSASDRDLRGYTF	TGCAGTGCTTCCGACAGGGATCTCCGTGGCTACACCTTC
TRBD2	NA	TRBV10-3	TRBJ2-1	CAISTGGTSSDEQFF	TGTGCCATCAGTACGGGTGGGACTAGCAGCGATGAGCAGTTCTTC
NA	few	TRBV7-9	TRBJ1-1	CASSLLQSTEAFF	TGTGCCAGCAGCTTACTCCAGAGCACTGAAGCTTTCTTT
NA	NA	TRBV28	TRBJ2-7	CASSAPGGSYEQYF	TGTGCCAGCAGTGCACCTGGGGGGTCCTACGAGCAGTACTTC
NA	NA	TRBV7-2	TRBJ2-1	CASSSGVYEQFF	TGTGCCAGCAGCTCCGGGGTGTATGAGCAGTTCTTC
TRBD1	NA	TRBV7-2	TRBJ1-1	CASSLIGQGVTEAFF	TGTGCCAGCAGCTTAATAGGACAGGGTGTCACTGAAGCTTTCTTT
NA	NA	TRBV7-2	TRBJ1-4	CASSGYVQGFGSKLFF	TGTGCCAGCAGCGGTTATGTTCAGGGCTTCGGGTCAAAACTGTTTTTT
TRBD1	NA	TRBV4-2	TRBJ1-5	CASSQDTQGVGKPQHF	TGTGCCAGCAGCCAAGATACACAGGGGGTAGGAAAGCCCCAGCATTTT
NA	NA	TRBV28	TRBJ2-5	CASSLENGGETQYF	TGTGCCAGCAGTTTAGAGAACGGGGGAGAGACCCAGTACTTC
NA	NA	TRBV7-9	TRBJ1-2	CASTPDLLNYGYTF	TGTGCCAGCACCCCCGACCTGTTAAACTATGGCTACACCTTC
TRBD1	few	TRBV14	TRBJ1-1	CASSPRQGASSEAFF	TGTGCCAGCAGCCCAAGACAGGGGGCTTCGTCTGAAGCTTTCTTT
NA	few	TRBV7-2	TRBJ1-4	CASSLTRRLFF	TGTGCCAGCAGCTTAACCCGGCGGCTGTTTTTT
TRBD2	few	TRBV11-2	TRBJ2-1	CASSATSGWGREQFF	TGTGCCAGCAGCGCCACTAGCGGGTGGGGGCGGGAGCAGTTCTTC
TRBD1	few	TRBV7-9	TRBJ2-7	CASSRRGPGTAFPYEQYF	TGTGCCAGCAGTCGCCGAGGACCCGGGACAGCTTTCCCCTACGAGCAGTACTTC
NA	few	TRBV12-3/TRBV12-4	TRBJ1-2	CASSLPYGYTF	TGTGCCAGCAGTTTACCCTATGGCTACACCTTC
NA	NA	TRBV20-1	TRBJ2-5	CSAPLAAQETQYF	TGCAGTGCTCCATTAGCGGCTCAAGAGACCCAGTACTTC
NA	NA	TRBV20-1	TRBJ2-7	CSARDQGGNSYEQYF	TGCAGTGCTAGAGATCAGGGGGGAAACTCCTACGAGCAGTACTTC
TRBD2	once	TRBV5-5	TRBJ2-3	CASSLAALAGTTDAQYF	TGTGCCAGCAGCTTGGCCGCACTAGCGGGAACCACAGATGCGCAGTATTTT
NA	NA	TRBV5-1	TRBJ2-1	CASRVRLTSYNEQFF	TGCGCCAGCAGAGTTCGACTAACCTCCTACAATGAGCAGTTCTTC
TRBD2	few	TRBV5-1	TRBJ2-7	CASSVTSGRDTYEQYF	TGCGCCAGCAGCGTGACTAGCGGGAGGGACACCTACGAGCAGTACTTC
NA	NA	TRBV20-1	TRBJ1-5	CSAGGDSNQPQHF	TGCAGTGCGGGTGGGGACAGCAATCAGCCCCAGCATTTT